The clone carrying this T cell receptor (beta chain) came up many times. Germline CDR1 SGHRS, CDR2 YFSETQ. The CDR3 is 14 amino acids. The germline V and J ends were trimmed by 0 bases and 4 bases, with 9 bases remaining between them. The sample is drawn from a study of spatial heterogeneity in lung cancer. Study-level information: Alpha-chain sequences were consistently detected less often than beta-chain sequences. In raw reads, more than 8.5 appearances on average were recorded for each unique TCR and UMI combination.

Indicated time point: sample taken at primary tumor resection. TCRdb re-called the 5' RACE reads through MiXCR, storing one row per CDR3 protein. The sample includes more than 60,000 distinct CDR3 sequences, approximately 6% seen only once; the top ten take around 15%. This rearrangement joins TRBV5-1 to TRBJ2-3; D is unclear. This sample comprised PBMCs, obtained at surgery. The receptor was isolated from a female donor with early-stage non-small cell lung cancer. The CDR3 is CASSLVGFADTQYF. The CDR3 DNA reads TGCGCCAGCAGCTTGGTGGGATTCGCAGATACGCAGTATTTT.